Listed here are 31 T cell receptor beta chains from one sample, sequenced in a study of blood T cells in healthy people across ages. Through a sample-barcoded 5' primer and a J-beta primer mix, a second PCR was run for roughly 7 to 12 cycles. In TCRdb, the 5' RACE reads were re-called with MiXCR into one record per CDR3 protein. The table lists 600,000 or so distinct CDR3 sequences, approximately 30% of them singletons, with approximately 15% in the top ten. The sequenced sample was blood. These receptors all stem from a woman aged 80 or older in good health.

This chain joins TRBV6-2 or TRBV6-3 and TRBJ2-3; the D is unclear. The CDR3 has 17 residues. The germline V and J ends were trimmed by 5 bases and 1 base, with 19 bases remaining between them. The germline gives CDR1 MNHEY, CDR2 SVGEGT. The CDR3 is CASSPSSGPLGTDTQYF. In DNA form, the CDR3 reads TGTGCCAGCAGTCCATCTTCAGGACCTCTAGGCACAGATACGCAGTATTTT.

This clonotype was counted at least ten times. The chain recombines TRBV7-8 with TRBJ2-2; D is perhaps TRBD1 or TRBD2 (5 bases each). V was trimmed by 6 bases and J by 7 bases, leaving 12 bases between them. Germline CDR1 reads SGHVS; CDR2 reads FQNEAQ. CDR3 length equals 13 residues. The DNA for the CDR3 is TGTGCCAGCAGTCGATCTGGGGGCGGGGAGCTGTTTTTT. Translated: CASSRSGGGELFF. Full variable domain (rest looked up from reference TRBV7-8 and TRBJ2-2): GAGVSQSPRYKVAKRGQDVALRCDPISGHVSLFWYQQALGQGPEFLTYFQNEAQLDKSGLPSDRFFAERPEGSVSTLKIQRTQQEDSAVYLCASSRSGGGELFFGEGSRLTVL.

This clonotype was seen repeatedly, ten times or more. This rearrangement joins TRBV7-8 to TRBJ2-1, with a possible D match to TRBD2 (8 bases). This CDR3 region has 18 residues. CDR1 and CDR2 (germline): SGHVS, FQNEAQ. V lost 3 bases and J 6 bases, leaving 24 bases between the germline ends. CDR3 nucleotides: TGTGCCAGCAGCTTCAGGGGTCCGGGACTAGGGGGCCTCAATGAGCAGTTCTTC. Its protein product is CASSFRGPGLGGLNEQFF.

In its sample, this clonotype was seen many times. The chain has TRBV6-2 or TRBV6-3 and TRBJ2-7; D possibly corresponds to TRBD1 (5 bases). The germline V and J ends were trimmed by 2 bases and 3 bases, with 11 bases remaining between them. The CDR3 runs to 14 residues. Germline CDR1 reads MNHEY; CDR2 reads SVGEGT. CDR3: CASSYPGKVYEQYF. The CDR3 DNA reads as TGTGCCAGCAGTTACCCAGGGAAAGTCTACGAGCAGTACTTC.

The rearrangement links TRBV6-5 to TRBJ1-3; D is unresolved. Germline V gene sequence: CDR1 MNHEY, CDR2 SVGAGI. Trimming shortened V by 2 bases and J by 0 bases, and 5 bases separated the two germline ends. The CDR3 length is 14 residues. The CDR3 DNA reads TGTGCCAGCAGTTACACCCCCTCTGGAAACACCATATATTTT. As protein: CASSYTPSGNTIYF.

V and J are TRBV20-1 and TRBJ1-5; tentative D call: TRBD1 (6 bases). CDR1 and CDR2 (germline): DFQATT, SNEGSKA (reference sequence). The V end was cut by 3 bases, the J end by 0 bases, with 12 bases between. This CDR3 contains 15 residues. CDR3 sequence reads: CSARVGGISNQPQHF. In nucleotides, the CDR3 is TGCAGTGCTAGGGTAGGGGGAATTAGCAATCAGCCCCAGCATTTT.

The rearrangement joins TRBV20-1 to TRBJ2-7; 9 bases are a match to TRBD1. The last part of the DNA fits TRBJ2-5 better; the J call may be wrong. CDR3 length: 13 residues. Germline lookup yields CDR1 DFQATT and CDR2 SNEGSKA (reference sequence). The CDR3 loop reads CSVTGTGKQTQYF. CDR3 nucleotide sequence: TGCAGTGTTACCGGGACAGGGAAACAGACCCAGTACTTC.

This clonotype was counted ten times or more. The chain joins TRBV5-8 to TRBJ2-5, with a possible D match to TRBD1 (5 bases). V lost 6 bases and J 5 bases, leaving 17 bases between the germline ends. This CDR3 contains 14 residues. Germline V gene data show CDR1 as SGHTS and CDR2 as YDEGEE. DNA for the CDR3: TGTGCCAGCACCGAAAGGGGTAGCAGGGAGACCCAGTACTTC. Translated, it gives CASTERGSRETQYF.

This clonotype was detected many times. J is TRBJ2-5 and V is TRBV20-1; the D is unclear. The CDR3 runs to 13 residues. The V end lost 1 base, the J end lost 2 bases, and 8 bases lay between the germline ends. The germline gives CDR1 DFQATT, CDR2 SNEGSKA (reference sequence). Here the CDR3 reads CSARAPPQETQYF. CDR3 sequence (DNA): TGCAGTGCTAGAGCTCCCCCGCAAGAGACCCAGTACTTC.

CDR3 nucleotides: TGCAGCGGTGGACTGGACTATGGCTACACCTTC. This encodes CSGGLDYGYTF. The chain has TRBV29-1 and TRBJ1-2; no definite D call. V was shortened by 7 bases and J by 3 bases, with 9 bases between the two germline ends. CDR1 and CDR2 (germline): SQVTM, ANQGSEA. This CDR3 contains 11 residues.

The chain recombines TRBV20-1 with TRBJ2-3, with 12 bases identical to TRBD2. CDR3 length: 15 residues. V was pared by 0 bases and J by 10 bases, with 8 bases of the junction left unmatched. The V gene's germline CDR1 is DFQATT and CDR2 SNEGSKA (reference sequence). CDR3 sequence: CSARDLAGGQSAQYF. CDR3 DNA sequence: TGCAGTGCTAGAGATCTAGCGGGGGGGCAGAGTGCGCAGTATTTT.

The chain couples TRBV10-3 to TRBJ1-2; perhaps TRBD1 as D (6 bases). Germline CDR1 and CDR2: ENHRY and SYGVKD. V lost 10 bases, J lost 3 bases, and 15 bases lay in between. There are 13 residues in the CDR3. CDR3 loop: CATHRVGDYGYTF. DNA for the CDR3: TGTGCCACTCACAGGGTTGGGGACTATGGCTACACCTTC.

This clonotype was counted between two and nine times. This sequence joins TRBV3-1 and TRBJ2-3; 13 bases match TRBD2. Germline assignment: CDR1 LGHDT and CDR2 YNNKEL (reference sequence). The CDR3 runs to 14 residues. The V gene end was trimmed by 4 bases and the J gene end by 7 bases; junction bases not matched to a gene: 2. The CDR3, as DNA: TGTGCCAGCAGCCGACTAGCGGGGGGAAATACGCAGTATTTT. This translates into CASSRLAGGNTQYF.

The V gene is TRBV5-1, the J gene TRBJ1-4; a weak D match, TRBD1 (5 bases). Per the germline V gene, CDR1 is SGHRS and CDR2 is YFSETQ. The CDR3 loop spans 13 amino acids. Trimming cost V 0 bases and J 8 bases, with 8 bases left between them. The CDR3, as DNA: TGCGCCAGCAGCTTGGAAGGGGCGGAAAAACTGTTTTTT. Its translation: CASSLEGAEKLFF.

The chain uses TRBV18 and TRBJ1-2, with 9 positions matching TRBD1. The ends lost 3 bases at V and 0 bases at J; junction bases unmatched: 8. Germline assignment: CDR1 KGHSH and CDR2 LQKENI. The CDR3 is 17 residues long. CDR3 amino acids: CASSPETGGGTNYGYTF. Written as DNA, the CDR3 is TGTGCCAGCTCACCTGAGACAGGGGGTGGAACTAACTATGGCTACACCTTC.

With regard to this clonotype: A clone one base away is much larger, so this may be a read error. The rearrangement links TRBV6-1 to TRBJ2-4; D gene uncertain. Gene TRBJ2-7 matches the end of the DNA better, so the J call may be wrong. The germline V gene has CDR1 MNHNS and CDR2 SASEGT. CDR3 length equals 12 residues. CDR3 loop: CANSGRAYEQYF. The CDR3 region has the DNA TGTGCCAACAGTGGCCGTGCTTACGAGCAGTACTTC.

With respect to this clonotype: Germline and junction disagree at one end, which may indicate a read error. The chain combines TRBV5-5 with TRBJ2-1; D tentatively reads TRBD1 or TRBD2 (6 bases each). CDR1 and CDR2 (germline): SGHKS, YYEKEE (reference sequence). This CDR3 is built from 14 residues. Here the CDR3 reads CASGLLGGHDEQFF. CDR3 coding DNA: TGTGCCAGCGGCTTATTAGGGGGGCACGATGAGCAGTTCTTC.

The chain uses TRBV4-3 and TRBJ1-1; D not certain. There are 18 residues in the CDR3. Trimming removed 1 base at V and 0 bases at J, with 18 bases between. Germline values: CDR1 LGHNA, CDR2 YSLEER. The chain's CDR3 is CASSQGLSRQGLNTEAFF. In DNA, the CDR3 is TGCGCCAGCAGCCAAGGATTGAGCAGGCAAGGCTTGAACACTGAAGCTTTCTTT.

This clonotype was recorded a few times. The chain couples TRBV2 to TRBJ2-7; D possibly corresponds to TRBD1 (5 bases). Trimming stripped 1 base from V and 3 bases from J, with 10 bases between. CDR3 length: 14 residues. Germline V gene sequence: CDR1 SNHLY, CDR2 FYNNEI. The CDR3 DNA reads TGTGCCAGCAGTGAAGTGGGGCACGGCTACGAGCAGTACTTC. Translating it yields CASSEVGHGYEQYF.

The genes are TRBV4-3 and TRBJ1-1; 9 bases fit TRBD1. Germline V gives CDR1 LGHNA, CDR2 YSLEER. This CDR3 comprises 15 residues. V dropped 0 bases and J dropped 1; count of bases not matched to a gene: 0. CDR3 in DNA: TGCGCCAGCAGCCAAGAGGGACAGGGGAACACTGAAGCTTTCTTT. Amino acids: CASSQEGQGNTEAFF.

The chain combines TRBV11-2 with TRBJ2-4; perhaps TRBD2 as D (5 bases). The CDR3 extends over 14 amino acids. Trimming left V 5 bases short and J 6 bases short, with 14 bases between. The germline V gene has CDR1 SGHAT and CDR2 FQNNGV. The CDR3 DNA is TGTGCCAGCAGCCCCGTCGGAGGTCTAAACATTCAGTACTTC. It codes for CASSPVGGLNIQYF.

The V call is TRBV6-2 or TRBV6-3, the J call TRBJ2-5; 7 nucleotides agree with TRBD1. Per the germline V gene, CDR1 is MNHEY and CDR2 is SVGEGT. Trimming took 7 bases from V and 5 from J; bases not matched to a gene: 10. The CDR3 totals 14 residues. In DNA, the CDR3 is TGTGCCAGCATCCCCTTAGGGGGCGGGGAGACCCAGTACTTC. Translation: CASIPLGGGETQYF.

V and J are TRBV5-1 and TRBJ1-4, with D unclear. The CDR3 is 15 amino acids. Germline V gene data show CDR1 as SGHRS and CDR2 as YFSETQ. The V end lost 4 bases, the J end lost 0 bases, and 10 bases lay between the germline ends. The CDR3, as DNA: TGCGCCAGCAGCACCTCAGGAGCAACTAATGAAAAACTGTTTTTT. Its translation: CASSTSGATNEKLFF.

The rearrangement uses TRBV14 and TRBJ2-1; D is possibly TRBD1 or TRBD2 (6 bases each). This CDR3 region has 16 residues. CDR1 is SGHDN, CDR2 FVKESK, per germline. Between the trimmed V and J ends, which lost 3 bases and 0 bases, there was a span of 12 bases. The CDR3, as DNA: TGTGCCAGCAGCCATATACAGGGAGGCTCCTACAATGAGCAGTTCTTC. Amino acids: CASSHIQGGSYNEQFF.

This clonotype was recorded many times. The genes are TRBV28 and TRBJ2-1; weak D call: TRBD1 (5 bases). The ends were cut back, 6 bases at V and 0 bases at J, with 9 bases in the middle. CDR1 MDHEN and CDR2 SYDVKM come from the germline V gene. CDR3 size: 14 residues. CDR3 residues: CASRLTGSYNEQFF. In DNA form, the CDR3 reads TGTGCCAGCAGATTAACAGGCTCCTACAATGAGCAGTTCTTC.

At least ten counts were recorded for this clonotype. The chain is built from TRBV24-1 and TRBJ2-1; 8 bases match TRBD2. Germline assignment: CDR1 KGHDR and CDR2 SFDVKD. Trimming cost V 7 bases and J 6 bases; bases outside gene matches: 4. The CDR3 has 13 amino acids. CDR3 sequence reads: CATSGGAANEQFF. As DNA, the CDR3 is TGTGCCACCAGCGGGGGGGCGGCCAATGAGCAGTTCTTC.

The chain employs TRBV20-1 and TRBJ2-3; TRBD2 matches at 8 bases. The CDR3 totals 16 residues. Trimming removed 1 base from V and 6 bases from J; junction bases left unmatched: 12. Germline lookup yields CDR1 DFQATT and CDR2 SNEGSKA (reference sequence). CDR3 in DNA: TGCAGTGCTAGAGTGGTGGGCAGCGGGGGAGGGGATACGCAGTATTTT. As protein: CSARVVGSGGGDTQYF.

The V call is TRBV30, the J call TRBJ1-1; tentative D call: TRBD1 (5 bases). Trimming removed 0 bases from V and 3 bases from J, with 11 bases in between. Germline lookup yields CDR1 GTSNPN and CDR2 SVGIG (reference sequence). This CDR3 comprises 14 residues. The CDR3 protein is CAWSVGRADTEAFF. CDR3 bases: TGTGCCTGGAGTGTAGGCAGGGCGGACACTGAAGCTTTCTTT. The full variable domain, its missing parts supplied by reference TRBV30 and TRBJ1-1, is SQTIHQWPATLVQPVGSPLSLECTVEGTSNPNLYWYRQAAGRGLQLLFYSVGIGQISSEVPQNLSASRPQDRQFILSSKKLLLSDSGFYLCAWSVGRADTEAFFGQGTRLTVV.

This clonotype was observed at least ten times. The V call is TRBV6-1, the J call TRBJ2-5, with TRBD2 matching 8 bases. Germline V CDR1 and CDR2: MNHNS, SASEGT. The V and J ends lost 2 bases and 4 bases, in that order; junction bases with no gene match: 15. This CDR3 is built from 18 residues. The CDR3: CASSESDGGASPGETQYF. CDR3 nucleotide sequence: TGTGCCAGCAGTGAAAGTGACGGGGGGGCCTCCCCGGGAGAGACCCAGTACTTC.

This clonotype was observed at least ten times. The chain couples TRBV15 to TRBJ2-5; TRBD1 might be the D (6 bases). CDR1 is LNHNV and CDR2 is YYDKDF in the germline V gene (reference sequence). The CDR3 sequence is 16 residues long. V shed 1 base and J shed 4 bases, with 16 bases lying between them. Here the CDR3 DNA reads TGTGCCACCAGCAGAGTCCGACAGGTGAAGGGAGAGACCCAGTACTTC. It is translated as CATSRVRQVKGETQYF.

On this clonotype itself: A much bigger clone sits one base away, suggesting this may be a read error. This chain connects TRBV9 to TRBJ2-3; D is unresolved. CDR1 and CDR2 from the germline V gene are SGDLS and YYNGEE. This CDR3 has 15 residues. CDR3 in amino acids: CARSAGFRSTDTQYF. CDR3 nucleotide sequence: TGTGCCCGCAGCGCAGGTTTTCGATCGACAGATACGCAGTATTTT.